The 16 T cell receptor beta chains reported below all come from one sample, sequenced in a study of T cell changes during pregnancy in multiple sclerosis. Repertoires were generated with immunoSEQ multiplex PCR, while TCRdb's copy carries only in-frame clones and drops some. The sample gives fewer than 65,000 clones, 91% of which show up once; 0.6% to 0.8% is in the top ten. Source: CD4+ T cells from peripheral blood mononuclear cells, taken in the first trimester of pregnancy. The receptors stem from a female donor with multiple sclerosis, enrolled in a pregnancy study.

V is TRBV10-3 and J is TRBJ1-2; 7 nucleotides line up with TRBD1. CDR3 length: 15 amino acids. Germline-derived CDR1 and CDR2 are ENHRY and SYGVKD. V lost 3 bases to trimming and J lost 4 bases; unmatched junction nucleotides: 8. CDR3 residues: CAISDPGQARYGYTF. The CDR3 DNA sequence: TGTGCCATCAGTGACCCTGGACAGGCCCGCTATGGCTACACCTTC.

This chain links TRBV7-8 with TRBJ2-7; 11 nucleotides agree with TRBD2. CDR1 is SGHVS, CDR2 FQNEAQ, per germline. This CDR3 contains 17 residues. Trimming at V came to 4 bases and at J to 2 bases, leaving 10 bases not matched to a gene. CDR3 region: CASSSNLGTSGPYEQYF. The CDR3 bases are TGTGCCAGCAGCTCCAATCTTGGGACTAGCGGCCCCTACGAGCAGTACTTC.

This clone was seen once. The J gene is TRBJ1-2, the V gene TRBV27, with D maybe TRBD1 (6 bases). Between the trimmed V and J ends, which lost 5 bases and 4 bases, there was a span of 11 bases. Germline CDR1 reads MNHEY; CDR2 reads SMNVEV (reference sequence). The length of the CDR3 is 13 residues. CDR3 sequence (DNA): TGTGCCAGCAGTGAACAGGGTCGCTATGGCTACACCTTC. The encoded protein is CASSEQGRYGYTF.

The rearrangement links TRBV5-1 to TRBJ2-7; TRBD2 might be the D (6 bases). V was cut by 4 bases and J by 4 bases, with 18 bases left in between. CDR3 size: 15 residues. The germline gives CDR1 SGHRS, CDR2 YFSETQ. CDR3 loop: CASSLETSNSYEQYF. In DNA form, the CDR3 reads TGCGCCAGCAGCCTGGAGACTAGTAACTCTTACGAGCAGTACTTC.

This clone was counted once. The V call is TRBV7-3, the J call TRBJ1-2, with TRBD1 matching 9 bases. Germline assignment: CDR1 SGHTA and CDR2 FQGTGA. V was clipped by 5 bases and J by 6 bases; unmatched bases: 7. This CDR3 region has 14 residues. The CDR3: CASSRDRVFNGYTF. The CDR3 DNA is TGTGCCAGCAGCCGGGACAGGGTTTTTAATGGCTACACCTTC.

This chain joins TRBV30 and TRBJ2-5, with 9 bases that match TRBD2. The DNA end is a closer match to TRBJ2-7, so the J assignment may be wrong. This CDR3 contains 16 residues. The germline CDR1 and CDR2 sequences are GTSNPN and SVGIG (reference sequence). The CDR3 DNA reads as TGTGCCTGGAGTCTTGGGCTAGCGGGGATGGTCTACGAGCAGTACTTC. This sequence encodes CAWSLGLAGMVYEQYF.

The rearrangement links TRBV6-5 to TRBJ2-7; no reliable D call. Germline V gene sequence: CDR1 MNHEY, CDR2 SVGAGI. V was trimmed by 6 bases and J by 2 bases, leaving 8 bases between them. The CDR3 loop spans 12 amino acids. CDR3 sequence reads: CASRQTPYEQYF. The DNA of the CDR3 is TGTGCCAGCAGACAGACGCCCTACGAGCAGTACTTC.

The V call is TRBV7-2, the J call TRBJ1-2, with 11 bases matching TRBD1. The CDR3 is 14 amino acids. V shed 4 bases, J shed 4 bases, and the junction held 2 bases outside the gene matches. Germline V gene data show CDR1 as SGHTA and CDR2 as FQGNSA. The CDR3 protein is CASSSGTGGYGYTF. DNA of the CDR3: TGTGCCAGCAGCTCCGGGACAGGGGGCTATGGCTACACCTTC.

The chain links TRBV7-9 to TRBJ2-5; 9 nucleotides align to TRBD2. V gave up 1 base and J gave up 1 base; unmatched junction bases: 4. The CDR3 covers 16 residues. Germline V gives CDR1 SEHNR, CDR2 FQNEAQ (reference sequence). DNA of the CDR3: TGTGCCAGCAGCTTAGGGGCTAGCGGGATCCAAGAGACCCAGTACTTC. Amino acids: CASSLGASGIQETQYF.

V gene TRBV2 combines with J gene TRBJ1-2; D unclear. V was pared by 3 bases and J by 3 bases, with 5 bases between. The CDR3 loop spans 12 amino acids. Germline CDR1 and CDR2: SNHLY and FYNNEI. The CDR3 coding sequence is TGTGCCAGCAGTGAGCAGGACTATGGCTACACCTTC. Translation gives CASSEQDYGYTF. The entire variable domain, with the rest obtained from reference TRBV2 and TRBJ1-2, is as follows: EPEVTQTPSHQVTQMGQEVILRCVPISNHLYFYWYRQILGQKVEFLVSFYNNEISEKSEIFDDQFSVERPDGSNFTLKIRSTKLEDSAMYFCASSEQDYGYTFGSGTRLTVV.

The chain has TRBV4-2 and TRBJ2-3; TRBD1 aligns across 7 bases. Germline-derived CDR1 and CDR2 are LGHNA and YNFKEQ. The CDR3 runs 13 residues. The V and J ends lost 0 bases and 10 bases, in that order; junction bases with no gene match: 4. In DNA, the CDR3 is TGTGCCAGCAGCCAAGATTCGGGGACAGCGCAGTATTTT. It codes for CASSQDSGTAQYF.

This chain joins TRBV10-3 and TRBJ2-7; 9 nucleotides align to TRBD2. CDR1 is ENHRY and CDR2 is SYGVKD in the germline V gene. The CDR3 is made up of 16 amino acids. Trimming cost V 2 bases and J 4 bases; bases outside gene matches: 9. The CDR3 DNA follows: TGTGCCATCAGTGAGACCGGGATTAGCGGGGGTTACGAGCAGTACTTC. Amino acids: CAISETGISGGYEQYF.

V usage is TRBV6-5 and J usage is TRBJ1-1; D uncertain. With 7 bases removed from V and 7 bases from J, the gap between germline ends came to 16 bases. Germline values: CDR1 MNHEY, CDR2 SVGAGI. The CDR3 spans 13 residues. CDR3 bases: TGTGCCAGCAACGGAGGGAGCCTCCTTGAAGCTTTCTTT. Amino acids: CASNGGSLLEAFF.

The J gene is TRBJ2-7, the V gene TRBV2; D not resolved. Between the trimmed V and J ends, which lost 6 bases and 4 bases, there was a span of 7 bases. Germline CDR1 reads SNHLY; CDR2 reads FYNNEI. This CDR3 spans 11 amino acids. The CDR3 DNA follows: TGTGCCAGCAGGAGTTTTTACGAGCAGTACTTC. Amino acid sequence: CASRSFYEQYF.

V is TRBV11-2 and J is TRBJ1-1; no definite D call. With 8 bases removed from V and 3 bases from J, the gap between germline ends came to 10 bases. The CDR3 is 12 residues long. CDR1 is SGHAT and CDR2 is FQNNGV in the germline V gene. Here the CDR3 reads CASRSGDTEAFF. Written as DNA, the CDR3 is TGTGCCAGCCGCTCCGGGGACACTGAAGCTTTCTTT.

V and J are TRBV7-2 and TRBJ2-3, with 9 bases fitting TRBD1. CDR3 size: 15 residues. V was clipped by 5 bases and J by 4 bases; unmatched bases: 7. Germline loops: CDR1 SGHTA, CDR2 FQGNSA. The CDR3: CASSARTGDADTQYF. CDR3 coding DNA: TGTGCCAGCAGCGCCAGGACAGGGGACGCAGATACGCAGTATTTT.